The subject of this entry is one T cell receptor (beta chain). Sequencing was performed with immunoSEQ multiplex PCR; in TCRdb, only in-frame clones are kept and a portion is missing. Here the sample spans about 120,000 clones, 80% to 90% being singletons. In germline, CDR1 is MNHEY, CDR2 SVGAGI. The germline V and J ends were trimmed by 2 bases and 0 bases, with 7 bases remaining between them. The CDR3 length is 15 residues. These data belong to a study of control samples from healthy donors and cancer patients. This TCR was sampled from a man aged 50 or older in good health. Sequenced: blood. V and J are TRBV6-5 and TRBJ2-2, with a tentative D call TRBD2 (6 bases). This CDR3 is CASSYGGSNTGELFF. CDR3 nucleotide sequence: TGTGCCAGCAGTTACGGAGGGTCGAACACCGGGGAGCTGTTTTTT.